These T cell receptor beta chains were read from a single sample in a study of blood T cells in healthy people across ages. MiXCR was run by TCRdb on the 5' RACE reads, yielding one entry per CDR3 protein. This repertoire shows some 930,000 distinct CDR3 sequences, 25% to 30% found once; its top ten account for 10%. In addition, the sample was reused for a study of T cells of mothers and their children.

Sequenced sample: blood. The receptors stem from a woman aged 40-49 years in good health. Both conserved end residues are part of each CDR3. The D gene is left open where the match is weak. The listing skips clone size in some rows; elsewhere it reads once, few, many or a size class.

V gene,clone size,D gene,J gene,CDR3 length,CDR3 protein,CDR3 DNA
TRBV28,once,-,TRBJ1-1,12,CASSLKGLGAFF,TGTGCCAGCAGTTTAAAGGGGTTGGGCGCTTTCTTT
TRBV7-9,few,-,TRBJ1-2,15,CASTLPESPNYGYTF,TGTGCCAGCACCCTACCCGAGAGCCCCAACTATGGCTACACCTTC
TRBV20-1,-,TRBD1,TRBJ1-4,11,CSASRQGKLFF,TGCAGTGCTAGCAGACAGGGGAAACTGTTTTTT
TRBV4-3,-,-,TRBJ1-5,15,CASSPTIYSNQPQHF,TGCGCCAGCAGCCCGACAATTTATAGCAATCAGCCCCAGCATTTT
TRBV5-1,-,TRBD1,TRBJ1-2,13,CASSPDRVGGYIF,TGCGCCAGCAGCCCGGACAGGGTAGGCGGCTACATCTTC
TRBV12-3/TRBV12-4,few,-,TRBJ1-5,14,CASSDQYSNQPRHF,TGTGCCAGCAGTGACCAGTATAGCAATCAGCCCCGGCATTTT
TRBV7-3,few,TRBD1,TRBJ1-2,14,CASSRTGAGDGYTF,TGTGCCAGCAGCCGGACAGGGGCAGGTGATGGCTACACCTTC
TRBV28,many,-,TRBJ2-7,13,CASSFGPPNEQYF,TGTGCCAGCAGTTTCGGGCCCCCAAACGAGCAGTACTTC
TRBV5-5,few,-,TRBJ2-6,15,CASSVVLSGANVLTF,TGTGCCAGCAGCGTGGTCCTTTCTGGGGCCAACGTCCTGACTTTC
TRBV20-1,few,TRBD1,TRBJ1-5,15,CSARVLTGGNQPQHF,TGCAGTGCTAGGGTACTGACAGGGGGCAATCAGCCCCAGCATTTT
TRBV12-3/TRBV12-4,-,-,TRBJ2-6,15,CASSSLDSGANVLTF,TGTGCCAGCAGTTCCCTAGACTCTGGGGCCAACGTCCTGACTTTC
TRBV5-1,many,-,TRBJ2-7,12,CASTFNGDEQYF,TGCGCCAGCACCTTTAACGGTGACGAGCAGTACTTC
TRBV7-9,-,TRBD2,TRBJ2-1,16,CASSHDSGGASSEQFF,TGTGCCAGCAGCCACGATAGCGGGGGGGCAAGCAGTGAGCAGTTCTTC
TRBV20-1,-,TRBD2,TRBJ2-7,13,CSATGLAGSEQYF,TGCAGTGCTACCGGACTAGCGGGGAGCGAGCAGTACTTC
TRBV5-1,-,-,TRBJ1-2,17,CTSSPGTGTYANYGYTF,TGCACCAGCAGCCCGGGAACCGGGACGTACGCTAACTATGGCTACACCTTC
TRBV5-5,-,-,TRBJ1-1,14,CADTRRQVNTEAFF,TGTGCCGACACCAGAAGACAGGTGAACACTGAAGCTTTCTTT
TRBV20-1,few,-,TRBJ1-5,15,CSARAPTFLNQPQHF,TGCAGTGCTAGAGCCCCGACATTCCTTAATCAGCCCCAGCATTTT
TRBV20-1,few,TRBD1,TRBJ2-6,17,CSAIRDRRFSGANVLTF,TGCAGTGCTATCCGGGACAGGCGCTTCTCTGGGGCCAACGTCCTGACTTTC
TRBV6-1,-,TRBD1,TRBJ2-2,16,CASSETDRVLTGELFF,TGTGCCAGCAGCGAAACGGACAGGGTTTTGACCGGGGAGCTGTTTTTT
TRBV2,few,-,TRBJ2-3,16,CASSDSETALSSTQYF,TGTGCCAGCAGCGACTCCGAGACAGCCCTATCTTCTACGCAGTATTTT
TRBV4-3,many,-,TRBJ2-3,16,CASSQRLYGVRDTQYF,TGCGCCAGCAGCCAAAGACTATATGGGGTGAGGGATACGCAGTATTTT
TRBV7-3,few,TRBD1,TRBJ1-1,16,CASSPNPTGGETEAFF,TGTGCCAGCAGCCCGAACCCCACAGGGGGGGAAACTGAAGCTTTCTTT
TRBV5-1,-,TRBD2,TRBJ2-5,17,CASSLVSSGTGGMMQYF,TGCGCCAGCAGCTTGGTATCTTCCGGGACGGGGGGTATGATGCAGTACTTC
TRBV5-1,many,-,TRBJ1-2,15,CASSLDEGANYGYTF,TGCGCCAGCAGCTTGGATGAAGGGGCAAACTATGGCTACACCTTC